This paragraph covers one T cell receptor (beta chain) sequence. A much bigger clone sits one base away, suggesting this may be a read error. This sample was included in a study of read filtering for tumor transcriptome and immune sequencing. The library was built from around 400 ng RNA with molecular barcoded adaptors for alpha/delta and beta/gamma chains. From the reads, TCRdb called clonotypes with MiXCR, one entry per CDR3 protein. The sample lists roughly 68,000 distinct CDR3 sequences; 14% were seen once. The sequence was obtained from a donor aged 40 or older with multiple myeloma. Sequencing was performed on a population of CD138-negative cells sorted from bone marrow.

CDR3 coding DNA: TGTGCCAGCAGTTTATTTCGTAACACTGAAGCTCTCTTT. Translation gives CASSLFRNTEALF. The rearrangement joins TRBV28 to TRBJ1-1, with D uncertain. This CDR3 has 13 amino acids. CDR1 and CDR2 from the germline V gene are MDHEN and SYDVKM. The full variable domain, its missing parts supplied by reference TRBV28 and TRBJ1-1, is DVKVTQSSRYLVKRTGEKVFLECVQDMDHENMFWYRQDPGLGLRLIYFSYDVKMKEKGDIPEGYSVSREKKERFSLILESASTNQTSMYLCASSLFRNTEALFGQGTRLTVV.